This entry features one T cell receptor beta chain sequence. Here immunoSEQ multiplex PCR was the method, and the copy in TCRdb shows in-frame clones only, minus some. The data show approximately 70,000 clones, under 85% seen once. The CDR3 is made up of 14 amino acids. The germline V and J ends were trimmed by 6 bases and 1 base, with 12 bases remaining between them. CDR1 and CDR2 (germline): SNHLY, FYNNEI. These data are taken from a study of control samples from healthy donors and cancer patients. The clonotype was recovered from a man aged 60 to 75 in good health. The genes are TRBV2 and TRBJ1-1; D is uncertain. Source material: blood. The CDR3 loop reads CASRLRVGNTEAFF. The CDR3 DNA reads as TGTGCCAGCAGATTGAGGGTGGGGAACACTGAAGCTTTCTTT.